The clone carrying this TCR beta chain came up a few times. Its antigen is unknown. Germline CDR1 is MGHRA and CDR2 is YSYEKL. The germline V and J ends were trimmed by 0 bases and 5 bases, with 11 bases remaining between them. CDR3 size: 15 residues. The entry originates in a study of long-term antiretroviral therapy in people with HIV. Points from the study as a whole: Neither ART adherence, viral resistance nor therapy changes were documented. Within the repertoire, clones expanded before ART were dominant at all time points.

Version v3.0 of the immunoSEQ assay was performed at survey level. TCRdb's copy holds only in-frame clones and misses some; the assay was immunoSEQ multiplex PCR. The sample consists of about 30,000 clones, around 85% of them appearing once. This clonotype was obtained from a man between 35 and 55 years old with HIV. The sequenced sample was unsorted PBMCs, obtained 3 years after starting antiretroviral therapy. V gene TRBV4-1 combines with J gene TRBJ2-1, with D maybe TRBD1 (5 bases). CDR3 bases: TGCGCCAGCAGCCAAGATAGGGGTATCAACAATGAGCAGTTCTTC. It specifies CASSQDRGINNEQFF.